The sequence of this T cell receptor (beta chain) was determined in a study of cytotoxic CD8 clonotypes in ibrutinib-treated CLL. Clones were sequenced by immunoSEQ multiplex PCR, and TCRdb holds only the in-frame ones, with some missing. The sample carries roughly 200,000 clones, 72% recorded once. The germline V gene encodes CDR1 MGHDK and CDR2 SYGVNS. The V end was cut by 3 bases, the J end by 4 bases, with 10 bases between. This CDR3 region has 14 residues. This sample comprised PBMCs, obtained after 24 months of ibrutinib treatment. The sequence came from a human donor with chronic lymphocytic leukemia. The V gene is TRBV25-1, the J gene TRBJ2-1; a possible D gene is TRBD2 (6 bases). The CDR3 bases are TGTGCCAGCAGTGATAGCGGCCCTTACAATGAGCAGTTCTTC. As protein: CASSDSGPYNEQFF.